The rows below give T cell receptor beta chains drawn from one sample of a study of CD8+ T cells in alopecia areata. Only in-frame clones appear in the TCRdb table, and some are missing; sequencing was by immunoSEQ multiplex PCR. The data hold just under 65,000 clones, with roughly 46% observed a single time. Source: CD8+ T cells sorted from blood, taken at approximately week 36, from a patient treated with tofacitinib. The receptors originated from a human donor with alopecia areata. The conserved cysteine and the conserved F or W are not part of the CDR3 here. Each record gives: D gene, J gene, V gene, CDR3 protein. The D gene is left open where the match is weak.

>TRBD1|TRBJ2-7|TRBV29-1
SAGTGGLGEQY
>.|TRBJ2-6|TRBV7-9
ASSQDSNSGANVLT
>TRBD1|TRBJ1-2|TRBV30
AWSEFTGAYGYT
>.|TRBJ2-2|TRBV28
ASSRLYVGLQTGELF
>TRBD2|TRBJ2-2|TRBV29-1
SAGLAGGPNTGELF
>.|TRBJ2-2|TRBV29-1
SVDRRGPGELF
>TRBD1|TRBJ2-7|TRBV25-1
ASTRGLGEQY
>TRBD1|TRBJ2-3|TRBV29-1
SVDGFRGRRSGEDTQY
>TRBD2|TRBJ2-1|TRBV10-2
ASKYREEREQF
>.|TRBJ2-2|TRBV2
ASSRSRETTRELF
>.|TRBJ2-1|TRBV4-1
ASSHQDNNEQF
>.|TRBJ2-1|TRBV27
ASIGGAEQF
>TRBD2|TRBJ2-1|TRBV7-7
ASSLAAGGAYNEQF
>.|TRBJ2-7|TRBV13
ASSSSYEQY
>.|TRBJ2-4|TRBV14
ASSQASDLAKNIQY
>.|TRBJ2-5|TRBV7-3
ASSLEGFETQY
>TRBD2|TRBJ2-1|TRBV5-6
ASSLKPLAGHNEQF
>TRBD1|TRBJ1-1|TRBV4-1
ASSHKAGGGVSELNTEAF
>.|TRBJ2-6|TRBV23-1
ASSQRIAGVLSGANVLT
>TRBD1|TRBJ2-7|TRBV6-5
ASSSSPTGGNEQY
>TRBD2|TRBJ2-7|TRBV29-1
SVLTSGRYEQY
>.|TRBJ1-1|TRBV7-9
ASSIDGVGEAF
>.|TRBJ2-7|TRBV30
AWSVQGYGEQY
>TRBD2|TRBJ2-1|TRBV5-1
ASSLELAGGVAYNEQF
>.|TRBJ2-7|TRBV5-1
ASSLARRGSNEQY
>.|TRBJ2-5|TRBV29-1
SVAGQWTLQETQY
>TRBD2|TRBJ2-2|TRBV6-1
ASQLAGGDAGELF
>TRBD1|TRBJ2-7|TRBV29-1
SVEGGTGGYEQY
>.|TRBJ2-2|TRBV19
ASSMYWRTYSLNTGELF
>TRBD2|TRBJ2-1|TRBV29-1
SGARGFDYNEQF
>.|TRBJ2-1|TRBV27
ASSLASSYNEQF
>TRBD2|TRBJ2-7|TRBV5-8
ASSVTSGGSYEQY
>TRBD2|TRBJ2-1|TRBV2
ASSGLVAGATYNEQF
>.|TRBJ1-1|TRBV29-1
SVVVPATEAF
>.|TRBJ2-5|TRBV15
ATSSAAGNQETQY
>.|TRBJ2-1|TRBV7-2
ASSYGYNEQF
>TRBD1|TRBJ1-4|TRBV5-6
ASSTQGSDLCEKLF
>TRBD2|TRBJ2-2|TRBV29-1
SVGLAGVRTGELF
>.|TRBJ2-1|TRBV29-1
SVEGYNEQF
>.|TRBJ1-1|TRBV27
ASTPRGGGNTEAF
>.|TRBJ1-1|TRBV11-1
ASSLARSGATEAF
>.|TRBJ1-1|TRBV9
ASSVAGAGTEAF
>.|TRBJ2-3|TRBV14
ASSPVTDTQY